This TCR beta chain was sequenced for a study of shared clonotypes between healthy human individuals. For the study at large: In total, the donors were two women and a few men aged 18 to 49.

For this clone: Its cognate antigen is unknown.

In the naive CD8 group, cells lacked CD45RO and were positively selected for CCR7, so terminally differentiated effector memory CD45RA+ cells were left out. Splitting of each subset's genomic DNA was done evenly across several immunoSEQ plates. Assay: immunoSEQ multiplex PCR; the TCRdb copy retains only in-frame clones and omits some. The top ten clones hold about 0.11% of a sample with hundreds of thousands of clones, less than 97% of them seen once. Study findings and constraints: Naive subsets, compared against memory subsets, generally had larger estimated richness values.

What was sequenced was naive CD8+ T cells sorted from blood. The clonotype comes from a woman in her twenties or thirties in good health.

This chain's CDR3 is CASSQHEGNTGELFF. Here the CDR3 DNA reads TGTGCCAGCAGCCAACATGAGGGGAACACCGGGGAGCTGTTTTTT. V gene TRBV6-5 combines with J gene TRBJ2-2, with D possibly matching TRBD2 (5 bases). Germline V gene lookup returns CDR1 MNHEY and CDR2 SVGAGI. The CDR3 totals 15 residues. V was trimmed by 6 bases and J by 1 base, leaving 12 bases between them.